This T cell receptor (beta chain) was obtained from a study of cytomegalovirus exposure and HLA in healthy donors. Points from the study as a whole: Later work associated approximately 17,000 TCR beta sequences with HLA alleles at 0.05 false discovery rate. Many donors carried some public TCRs, although rarity characterized most TCR sequences. Researchers counted roughly 150 TCR beta chains as cytomegalovirus-associated.

V was trimmed by 3 bases and J by 1 base, leaving 12 bases between them. CDR1 and CDR2 from the germline V gene are KGHSH and LQKENI. The CDR3 is 15 amino acids. Use of 60 Vbeta and 13 Jbeta primers characterized the PCR. Assay: immunoSEQ multiplex PCR; the TCRdb copy retains only in-frame clones and omits some. The top ten clones hold under 7.5% of a sample with around 99,000 clones, roughly 73% of them seen once. Of note for this clone: The antigen is unknown.

The sequenced sample was PBMCs. The chain is built from TRBV18 and TRBJ2-5; TRBD2 is a possible D gene (5 bases). The TCR originated in a middle-aged man in good health and CMV-seropositive. The CDR3 DNA sequence: TGTGCCAGCTCACCCCCCTCTACTAGCCAAGAGACCCAGTACTTC. Translation: CASSPPSTSQETQYF.